This T cell receptor (beta chain) was captured by sequencing in a study of CD8+ T cells in alopecia areata. Of note for this clone: No antigen is known for it.

Documented treatment: oral pan-JAK inhibitor, 5-10 mg twice daily. Study-level findings and limits: Tofacitinib produced a significant decrease in scalp clonality and in expanded CD8+ clones among the top 100.

Extraction of RNA preceded its reverse transcription into cDNA, which served as the sequencing template. This table comes from immunoSEQ multiplex PCR, and its TCRdb copy is limited to in-frame clones, with some not included. The sample includes 180,000 or so clones, about 61% seen only once; the top ten take around 16%. The germline V and J ends were trimmed by 5 bases and 2 bases, with 12 bases remaining between them. Germline V CDR1 and CDR2: MNHEY, SVGAGI. This CDR3 contains 14 residues. This receptor was identified in a human donor with alopecia areata. The sequences come from CD4+ T cells sorted from blood, collected around week 55, from a patient treated with tofacitinib. V is TRBV6-5 and J is TRBJ1-2; D perhaps matches TRBD1 (5 bases). The CDR3 sequence is CASSPPRGNYGYTF. The CDR3 coding sequence is TGTGCCAGCAGTCCCCCGCGGGGGAACTATGGCTACACCTTC.